This T cell receptor (beta chain) was found in a study of cytomegalovirus exposure and HLA in healthy donors. Whole-study findings and limits: Despite most TCR sequences being rare, some public TCRs occurred in many donors. High specificity and sensitivity for cytomegalovirus status were reported for the classifier. Fewer N-insertions (relative to the approximately 700-donor mean) were reportedly seen in an Asian-associated ancestry cluster in a later analysis.

Use of 60 Vbeta and 13 Jbeta primers characterized the PCR. Only in-frame clones appear in the TCRdb table, and some are missing; sequencing was by immunoSEQ multiplex PCR. This sample yields under 200,000 clones, of which roughly nine tenths are seen a single time; more than 1% belongs to the top ten. Healthy bone marrow donors made up the donors. This clone was counted a single time. Its cognate antigen is unknown. The sequence derives from a boy younger than 10 in good health and CMV-seronegative. Sequencing was done on a sample of PBMCs.

The CDR3 coding sequence is TGTGCCAGCAGCGGGGGGACAGGGGGTATAACCGGGGAGCTGTTTTTT. Translation gives CASSGGTGGITGELFF. This chain connects TRBV5-4 to TRBJ2-2; TRBD1 agrees at 11 bases. The CDR3 contains 16 residues. Germline V lookup: CDR1 SGHNT, CDR2 YYREEE (reference sequence). V shed 4 bases, J shed 5 bases, and the junction held 7 bases outside the gene matches.